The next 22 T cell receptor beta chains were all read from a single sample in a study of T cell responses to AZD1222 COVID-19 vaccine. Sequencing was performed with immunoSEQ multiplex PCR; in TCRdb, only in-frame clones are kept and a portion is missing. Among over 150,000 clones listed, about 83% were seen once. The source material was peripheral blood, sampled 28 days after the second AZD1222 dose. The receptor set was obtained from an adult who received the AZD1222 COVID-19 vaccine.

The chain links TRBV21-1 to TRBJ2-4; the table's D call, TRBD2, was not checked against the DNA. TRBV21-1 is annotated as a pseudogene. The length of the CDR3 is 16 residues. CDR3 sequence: CASSKEERLPKNIQYF. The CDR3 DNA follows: TGTGCCAGCAGCAAAGAGGAGAGACTACCCAAAAACATTCAGTACTTC.

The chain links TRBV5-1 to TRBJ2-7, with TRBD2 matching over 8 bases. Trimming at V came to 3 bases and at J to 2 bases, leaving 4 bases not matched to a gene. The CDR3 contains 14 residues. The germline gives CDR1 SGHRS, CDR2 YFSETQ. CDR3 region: CASSSGLEPYEQYF. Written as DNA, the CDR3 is TGCGCCAGCAGCTCGGGACTAGAACCCTACGAGCAGTACTTC.

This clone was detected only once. The CDR3 region has the DNA TGTGCTAGTGGTTTGGTACTTACGACGGAACTGAACACTGAAGCTTTCTTT. It encodes CASGLVLTTELNTEAFF. V and J are TRBV12-5 and TRBJ1-1, with D unresolved. The CDR3 runs to 17 residues. From germline, CDR1 is LGHNT and CDR2 FRNRAP. V lost 0 bases and J lost 0, with 14 bases in between.

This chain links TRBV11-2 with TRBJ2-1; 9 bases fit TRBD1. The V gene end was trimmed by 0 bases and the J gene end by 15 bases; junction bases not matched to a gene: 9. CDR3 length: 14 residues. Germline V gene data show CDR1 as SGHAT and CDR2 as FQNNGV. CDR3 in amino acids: CASSLDFPGQGPFF. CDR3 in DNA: TGTGCCAGCAGCTTAGATTTTCCGGGACAGGGTCCGTTCTTC. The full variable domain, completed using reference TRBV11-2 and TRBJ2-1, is EAGVAQSPRYKIIEKRQSVAFWCNPISGHATLYWYQQILGQGPKLLIQFQNNGVVDDSQLPKDRFSAERLKGVDSTLKIQPAKLEDSAVYLCASSLDFPGQGPFFGPGTRLTVL.

The CDR3 DNA follows: TGTGCCAGCAGCCCAGGGGCCACGTCGCGGGGAACCTATAATTCACCCCTCCACTTT. It specifies CASSPGATSRGTYNSPLHF. The chain has TRBV5-6 and TRBJ1-6, with D perhaps TRBD1 (6 bases). Deletions cut 4 bases from V and 2 bases from J, with 22 bases between. The CDR3 totals 19 residues. Germline CDR1 is SGHDT and CDR2 is YYEEEE.

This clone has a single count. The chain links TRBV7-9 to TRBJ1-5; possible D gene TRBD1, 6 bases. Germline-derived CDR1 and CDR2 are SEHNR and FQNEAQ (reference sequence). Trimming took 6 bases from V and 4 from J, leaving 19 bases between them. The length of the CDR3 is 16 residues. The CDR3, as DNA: TGTGCCAGCAGTAGAGAGGGTTATCAGGGGAATCAGCCCCAGCATTTT. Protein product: CASSREGYQGNQPQHF. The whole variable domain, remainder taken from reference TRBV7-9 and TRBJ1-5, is DTGVSQNPRHKITKRGQNVTFRCDPISEHNRLYWYRQTLGQGPEFLTYFQNEAQLEKSRLLSDRFSAERPKGSFSTLEIQRTEQGDSAMYLCASSREGYQGNQPQHFGDGTRLSIL.

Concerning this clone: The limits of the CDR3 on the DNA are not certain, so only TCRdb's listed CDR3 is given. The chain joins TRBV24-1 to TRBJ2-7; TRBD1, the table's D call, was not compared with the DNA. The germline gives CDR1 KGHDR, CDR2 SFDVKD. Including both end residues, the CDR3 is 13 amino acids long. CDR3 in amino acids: CATSVPGMGEQYF.

CDR3 nucleotide sequence: TGCGCCAGCAGCCAAACAACGGAGAAATACAGGGCCACCTACGAGCAGTACTTC. Translation gives CASSQTTEKYRATYEQYF. This rearrangement joins TRBV4-3 to TRBJ2-7, with D maybe TRBD1 (6 bases). The V and J ends lost 2 bases and 2 bases respectively, with 22 bases between them. This CDR3 comprises 18 residues. The germline gives CDR1 LGHNA, CDR2 YSLEER.

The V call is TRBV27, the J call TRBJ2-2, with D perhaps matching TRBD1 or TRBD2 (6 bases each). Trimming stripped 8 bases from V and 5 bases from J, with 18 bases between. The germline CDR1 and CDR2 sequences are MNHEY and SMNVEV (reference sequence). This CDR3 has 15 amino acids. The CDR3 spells CASGGHQGGTGELFF. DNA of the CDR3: TGTGCCAGCGGGGGACACCAGGGAGGTACCGGGGAGCTGTTTTTT.

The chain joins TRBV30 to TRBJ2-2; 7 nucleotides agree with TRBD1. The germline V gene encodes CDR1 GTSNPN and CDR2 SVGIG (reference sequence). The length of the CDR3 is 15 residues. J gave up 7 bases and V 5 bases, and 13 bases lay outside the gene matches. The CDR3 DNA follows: TGTGCCTGGGCTACCGGGACAGTGGGGCTCGGGGAGCTGTTTTTT. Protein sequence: CAWATGTVGLGELFF.

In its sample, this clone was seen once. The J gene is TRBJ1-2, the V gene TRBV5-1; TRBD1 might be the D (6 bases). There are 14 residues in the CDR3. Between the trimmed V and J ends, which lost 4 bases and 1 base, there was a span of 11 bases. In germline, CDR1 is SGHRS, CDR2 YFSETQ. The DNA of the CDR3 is TGCGCCAGCAGCCCGGAGGGGGTTAACTATGGCTACACCTTC. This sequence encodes CASSPEGVNYGYTF.

CDR3 sequence: CASSVGNNYGYTF. CDR3 in DNA: TGTGCCAGCAGCGTAGGAAATAACTATGGCTACACCTTC. The chain uses TRBV9 and TRBJ1-2; D is uncertain. Germline CDR1 and CDR2: SGDLS and YYNGEE. This CDR3 spans 13 amino acids. The V and J ends lost 0 bases and 1 base respectively, with 4 bases between them.

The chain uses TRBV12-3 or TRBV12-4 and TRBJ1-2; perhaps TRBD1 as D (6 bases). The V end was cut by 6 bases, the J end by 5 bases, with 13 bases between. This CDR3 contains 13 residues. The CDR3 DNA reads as TGTGCCAGCAGGCGGACAGTGTCATATGGCTACACCTTC. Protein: CASRRTVSYGYTF.

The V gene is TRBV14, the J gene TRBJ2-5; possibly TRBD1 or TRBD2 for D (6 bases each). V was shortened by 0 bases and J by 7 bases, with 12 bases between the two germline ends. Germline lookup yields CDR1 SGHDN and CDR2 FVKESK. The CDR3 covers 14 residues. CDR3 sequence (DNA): TGTGCCAGCAGCCAAGAATCACAGGGAGGGACCCAGTACTTC. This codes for CASSQESQGGTQYF. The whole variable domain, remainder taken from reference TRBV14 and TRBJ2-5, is EAGVTQFPSHSVIEKGQTVTLRCDPISGHDNLYWYRRVMGKEIKFLLHFVKESKQDESGMPNNRFLAERTGGTYSTLKVQPAELEDSGVYFCASSQESQGGTQYFGPGTRLLVL.

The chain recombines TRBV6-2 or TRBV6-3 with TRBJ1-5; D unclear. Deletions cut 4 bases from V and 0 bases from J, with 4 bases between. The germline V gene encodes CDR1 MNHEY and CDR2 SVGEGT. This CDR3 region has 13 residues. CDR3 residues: CASSWDSNQPQHF. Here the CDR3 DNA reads TGTGCCAGCAGTTGGGATAGCAATCAGCCCCAGCATTTT.

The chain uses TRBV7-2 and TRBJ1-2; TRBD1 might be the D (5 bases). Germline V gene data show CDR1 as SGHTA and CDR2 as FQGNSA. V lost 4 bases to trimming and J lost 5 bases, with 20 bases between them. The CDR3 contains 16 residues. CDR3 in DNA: TGTGCCAGCAGCTCCCCAACCACAGGTTCCCCATATGGCTACACCTTC. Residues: CASSSPTTGSPYGYTF.

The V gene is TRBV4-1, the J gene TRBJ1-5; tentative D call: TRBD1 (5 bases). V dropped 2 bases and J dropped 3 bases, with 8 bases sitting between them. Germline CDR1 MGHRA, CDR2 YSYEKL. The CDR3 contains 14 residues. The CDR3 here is CASSQQTDNQPQHF. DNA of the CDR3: TGCGCCAGCAGCCAACAGACAGACAATCAGCCCCAGCATTTT.

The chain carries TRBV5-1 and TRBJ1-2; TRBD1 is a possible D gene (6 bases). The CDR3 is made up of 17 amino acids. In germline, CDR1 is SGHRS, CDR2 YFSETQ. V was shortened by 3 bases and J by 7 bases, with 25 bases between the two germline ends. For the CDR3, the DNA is TGCGCCAGCAGCTACGGACAGCTTTCAGATATACTAGGTGGCTACACCTTC. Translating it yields CASSYGQLSDILGGYTF. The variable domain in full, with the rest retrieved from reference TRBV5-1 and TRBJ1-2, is KAGVTQTPRYLIKTRGQQVTLSCSPISGHRSVSWYQQTPGQGLQFLFEYFSETQRNKGNFPGRFSGRQFSNSRSEMNVSTLELGDSALYLCASSYGQLSDILGGYTFGSGTRLTVV.

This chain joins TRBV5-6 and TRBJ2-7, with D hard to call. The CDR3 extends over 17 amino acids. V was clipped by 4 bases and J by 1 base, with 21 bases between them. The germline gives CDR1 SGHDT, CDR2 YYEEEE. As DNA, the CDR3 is TGTGCCAGCAGCCCCGCGTCGCCTTTGACGGATTCCTACGAGCAGTACTTC. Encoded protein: CASSPASPLTDSYEQYF.

CDR3 sequence reads: CASIAGRDNQPQHF. CDR3 coding DNA: TGTGCCAGCATCGCGGGGAGGGATAATCAGCCCCAGCATTTT. The chain joins TRBV2 to TRBJ1-5; D uncertain. CDR1 SNHLY and CDR2 FYNNEI come from the germline V gene. The CDR3 has 14 amino acids. Trimming shortened V by 7 bases and J by 4 bases, and 14 bases separated the two germline ends.

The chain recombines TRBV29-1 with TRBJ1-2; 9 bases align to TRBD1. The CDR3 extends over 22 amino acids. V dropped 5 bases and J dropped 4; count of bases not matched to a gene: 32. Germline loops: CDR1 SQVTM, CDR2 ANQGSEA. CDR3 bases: TGCAGCGTTCCCCACCTCCATATACGACCCCGGGACAGGGTTTCGGTAGGCTATGGCTACACCTTC. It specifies CSVPHLHIRPRDRVSVGYGYTF.

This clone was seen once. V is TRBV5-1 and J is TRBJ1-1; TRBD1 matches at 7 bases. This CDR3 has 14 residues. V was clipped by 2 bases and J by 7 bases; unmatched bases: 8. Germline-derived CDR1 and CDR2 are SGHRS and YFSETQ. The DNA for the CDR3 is TGCGCCAGCAGCTTAGAGGGACAGTTGGATGAAGCTTTCTTT. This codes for CASSLEGQLDEAFF.